The 32 T cell receptor beta chains reported below all come from one sample, sequenced in a study of tumor-infiltrating lymphocytes in primary liver carcinoma. A constant-region primer primed TCR beta cDNA synthesis from around 500 ng of total RNA. It was through three nested multiplex PCR rounds of slightly modified ARM-PCR that TCR beta libraries arose. It was with TRBV1-TRBV30 forward primers and a C-beta reverse primer that the first two PCR rounds were run, at about 9 cycles each. TCRdb reanalysed the multiplex PCR reads using MiXCR and keeps one entry per CDR3 protein. The sample yields some 180,000 distinct CDR3 sequences, about 82% seen once. Total RNA and DNA came together from roughly 20-30 mg of bulk tissue without cell sorting. The sequenced sample consisted of tumor tissue from primary liver carcinoma. The source is a man in his forties or fifties with primary liver carcinoma and hepatitis B virus infection.

This clonotype has just a few counts. A read error may explain this, as a much larger clone is one base away. The chain uses TRBV11-2 and TRBJ2-7; no firm D call. Germline V CDR1 and CDR2: SGHAT, FQNNGV. CDR3 length equals 13 residues. V was pared by 1 base and J by 7 bases, with 11 bases between. In DNA, the CDR3 is TGTGCCAGCAGCTTAGTGGCCCGCTGGGAGCAGTACTTC. As protein: CASSLVARWEQYF.

The CDR3 loop is CAWSRLALTDTQYF. DNA for the CDR3: TGTGCCTGGAGCCGACTAGCTCTCACAGATACGCAGTATTTT. The chain links TRBV30 to TRBJ2-3, with 7 bases identical to TRBD2. The CDR3 length is 14 residues. V shed 3 bases, J shed 2 bases, and the junction held 5 bases outside the gene matches. Germline V gene lookup returns CDR1 GTSNPN and CDR2 SVGIG (reference sequence).

To note about this clonotype: The CDR3 does not end in the conserved phenylalanine or tryptophan, so this is likely a read error. V and J are TRBV10-1 and TRBJ1-5, with no clear D. CDR1 is WNHNN, CDR2 SYGVQD, per germline (reference sequence). The CDR3 contains 12 residues. The CDR3 DNA reads as TGCCCCAGCAGTTATTTAGGCCAGCCCCAGCATATT. Residues: CPSSYLGQPQHI.

Note on this clonotype: The junction departs from germline at one end; a sequencing error may be responsible. The chain recombines TRBV6-2 or TRBV6-3 with TRBJ2-7, with 8 bases matching TRBD1. Per the germline V gene, CDR1 is MNHEY and CDR2 is SVGEGT. This CDR3 is built from 14 residues. The CDR3 DNA reads TGTGTCAGCAGCCTCCGGGACAGGACCCAGGAGCAGTACTTC. This sequence encodes CVSSLRDRTQEQYF.

Note on this clonotype: The junction and the germline gene differ at one end; a read error may be behind it. This sequence joins TRBV6-2 or TRBV6-3 and TRBJ2-7; unclear D gene. From germline, CDR1 is MNHEY and CDR2 SVGEGT. The CDR3 totals 13 residues. CDR3 DNA sequence: TGTCCCAGCAGTTACGGAGTACCCTACGAGCAGTACTTC. Protein sequence: CPSSYGVPYEQYF.

A remark on this clonotype: Being one base from a much bigger clone, this may be a read error. The chain carries TRBV5-1 and TRBJ2-1; D possibly uses TRBD1 or TRBD2 (5 bases each). This CDR3 is built from 15 residues. Germline CDR1 and CDR2: SGHRS and YFSETQ. The CDR3 region is CASSLSQGRRNEHFF. The CDR3 nucleotides read TGCGCCAGCAGCTTAAGTCAGGGAAGGAGGAATGAGCACTTCTTC. Filled out from reference TRBV5-1 and TRBJ2-1, the complete variable domain reads KAGVTQTPRYLIKTRGQQVTLSCSPISGHRSVSWYQQTPGQGLQFLFEYFSETQRNKGNFPGRFSGRQFSNSRSEMNVSTLELGDSALYLCASSLSQGRRNEHFFGPGTRLTVL.

For this clonotype: The junction differs from germline at one of its ends, possibly a read error. The rearrangement links TRBV11-3 to TRBJ2-7, with D possibly TRBD1 on 5 matching bases. This CDR3 has 14 amino acids. Germline CDR1 SGHNT, CDR2 YENEEA. This CDR3 is CAIRQGVTSYEEYF. The CDR3 DNA sequence: TGTGCCATTCGACAAGGGGTGACTTCCTACGAGGAGTACTTC.

V usage is TRBV4-1 and J usage is TRBJ1-6, with a weak D call TRBD1 (6 bases). Germline V gene lookup returns CDR1 MGHRA and CDR2 YSYEKL. The V end lost 4 bases, the J end lost 7 bases, and 8 bases lay between the germline ends. The CDR3 has 13 amino acids. CDR3 loop: CASSRGTNSPLHF. The CDR3 DNA is TGCGCCAGCAGCCGTGGGACAAATTCACCCCTCCACTTT.

This clonotype was seen ten or more times. The rearrangement joins TRBV4-2 to TRBJ1-1; D not certain. This CDR3 has 14 amino acids. Between the trimmed V and J ends, which lost 1 base and 0 bases, there was a span of 6 bases. Germline V gene lookup returns CDR1 LGHNA and CDR2 YNFKEQ. DNA of the CDR3: TGTGCCAGCAGCCAAGGCGGGTTGAACACTGAAGCTTTCTTT. Residues: CASSQGGLNTEAFF.

To note about this clonotype: At one end, the junction sequence differs from germline, possibly due to a read error. The CDR3 reads CASSYSDPEGTNKKLFF. In DNA, the CDR3 is TGTGCTAGCAGTTACTCGGACCCAGAGGGGACTAATAAAAAACTGTTTTTT. The genes are TRBV6-6 and TRBJ1-4, with D maybe TRBD1 (5 bases). The length of the CDR3 is 17 residues. Germline CDR1 MNHNY, CDR2 SVGAGI (reference sequence).

Concerning this clonotype itself: Lacking the conserved final phenylalanine or tryptophan, this CDR3 likely reflects a read error. The chain has TRBV11-3 and TRBJ2-7, with a possible D match to TRBD1 (6 bases). In germline, CDR1 is SGHNT, CDR2 YENEEA. This CDR3 comprises 13 residues. As DNA, the CDR3 is TGTGCCATCAGCGTGGGACATTCCTACGAGCAGTACTTA. It yields the protein CAISVGHSYEQYL.

Note on this clonotype: One end of the junction is discordant with germline, which a read error may explain. CDR3 nucleotide sequence: TGTGTCAGCAGTTTGGTGGGGGCTTATGACTACACCTTC. Its protein product is CVSSLVGAYDYTF. The V and J genes are TRBV28 and TRBJ1-2; perhaps TRBD1 as D (6 bases). The CDR3 length is 13 residues. Germline assignment: CDR1 MDHEN and CDR2 SYDVKM.

As concerns this clonotype: A junction end diverges from the germline sequence, so it may reflect a read error. V is TRBV6-2 or TRBV6-3 and J is TRBJ2-7; no clear D. The germline V gene has CDR1 MNHEY and CDR2 SVGEGT. The length of the CDR3 is 16 residues. For the CDR3, the DNA is TGTGGCAGCAGTAGTGGGCGGAGCCGCAGATCCTACGAGCAGTACTTC. Translation: CGSSSGRSRRSYEQYF.

In the case of this clonotype: One junction end does not reproduce the germline sequence, and a read error may be involved. The CDR3 loop reads CSFEVPQQVTQYF. The CDR3 DNA reads TGCAGCTTTGAAGTCCCCCAACAAGTGACCCAATACTTC. The chain uses TRBV29-1 and TRBJ2-5; D not resolved. CDR1 is SQVTM, CDR2 ANQGSEA, per germline. The CDR3 is 13 residues long. Looking up the rest from reference TRBV29-1 and TRBJ2-5 gives the full variable domain: SAVISQKPSRDICQRGTSLTIQCQVDSQVTMMFWYRQQPGQSLTLIATANQGSEATYESGFVIDKFPISRPNLTFSTLTVSNMSPEDSSIYLCSFEVPQQVTQYFGPGTRLLVL.

This chain connects TRBV29-1 to TRBJ1-4; 7 positions agree with TRBD1. Trimming removed 8 bases from V and 6 bases from J; junction bases left unmatched: 9. Per germline, CDR1 SQVTM and CDR2 ANQGSEA. The CDR3 loop spans 13 amino acids. CDR3 nucleotides: TGCAGCATCGAACGTCAGGGGGATGAAAAACTGTTTTTT. Translated, it gives CSIERQGDEKLFF.

This rearrangement joins TRBV14 to TRBJ2-7; 7 nucleotides line up with TRBD1. CDR1 is SGHDN and CDR2 is FVKESK in the germline V gene. V shed 4 bases, J shed 4 bases, and the junction held 10 bases outside the gene matches. There are 15 residues in the CDR3. The CDR3: CASSPDRVSEYEQYF. In DNA form, the CDR3 reads TGTGCCAGCAGCCCCGACAGGGTATCGGAGTACGAGCAGTACTTC.

This clonotype was seen only a few times. J is TRBJ2-6 and V is TRBV6-1; D gene unclear. The germline V gene has CDR1 MNHNS and CDR2 SASEGT. Trimming removed 6 bases at V and 0 bases at J, with 12 bases between. This CDR3 is built from 16 residues. The CDR3 DNA reads as TGTGCCAGCAGAGCCAGCCCCAACTCTGGGGCCAACGTCCTGACTTTC. Translation: CASRASPNSGANVLTF.

Worth noting for this clonotype: A read error may account for a junction end that differs from germline. The chain combines TRBV12-3 or TRBV12-4 with TRBJ1-5; no firm D call. This CDR3 comprises 13 residues. The CDR3: CASIDYTDQPQHF. The CDR3 coding sequence is TGTGCCAGCATCGATTACACGGATCAGCCACAGCATTTT.

A single count supports this clonotype. The chain couples TRBV15 to TRBJ2-6; the D is unclear. Per germline, CDR1 LNHNV and CDR2 YYDKDF (reference sequence). Trimming removed 3 bases at V and 0 bases at J, with 3 bases between. The length of the CDR3 is 14 residues. The CDR3 reads CATSRDSGANVLTF. The CDR3 DNA reads TGTGCCACCAGCAGGGACTCTGGGGCCAACGTCCTGACTTTC.

Details on this clonotype: Germline and junction disagree at one end, which may indicate a read error. The chain joins TRBV4-3 to TRBJ2-1; no reliable D call. This CDR3 contains 14 residues. In germline, CDR1 is LGHNA, CDR2 YSLEER. CDR3 sequence: CASSQGPNFDEQFF. CDR3 in DNA: TGCGCTAGCAGCCAAGGACCCAATTTCGACGAGCAGTTCTTC.

Notes on this clonotype: One end of the junction fails to match germline, which may point to a read error. CDR3 sequence (DNA): TGTGGCAGCAGTGAAGATGCGAGAGGATACAATGAGCAGTTCTTC. It yields the protein CGSSEDARGYNEQFF. The rearrangement uses TRBV6-1 and TRBJ2-1; D is uncertain. The CDR3 loop spans 15 amino acids. The germline CDR1 and CDR2 sequences are MNHNS and SASEGT.

Turning to this clonotype: Given the absence of the conserved phenylalanine or tryptophan at the CDR3 end, a read error is likely. The gene calls are TRBV29-1 and TRBJ2-3, with 7 bases identical to TRBD2. The germline gives CDR1 SQVTM, CDR2 ANQGSEA. The CDR3 spans 14 residues. CDR3 bases: TGTAGTGTCGGGGCGGGAGCCGGCACAGATACGCAGTATGTT. Translation gives CSVGAGAGTDTQYV.

In the case of this clonotype: A much larger clone sits a single nucleotide away, making a read error possible. The conserved phenylalanine or tryptophan normally closing the CDR3 is absent here, so this likely arose from a read error. This sequence joins TRBV30 and TRBJ2-7, with D unclear. The CDR3 covers 12 residues. Trimming removed 2 bases at V and 5 bases at J, with 10 bases between. Germline CDR1 GTSNPN, CDR2 SVGIG (reference sequence). The CDR3 sequence is CAWSTPLNEQYI. DNA of the CDR3: TGTGCCTGGAGTACCCCCCTCAACGAGCAGTACATC.

This clonotype came up many times. The chain combines TRBV19 with TRBJ2-2; possibly TRBD2 for D (6 bases). From germline, CDR1 is LNHDA and CDR2 SQIVND (reference sequence). The CDR3 length is 15 residues. Trimming took 6 bases from V and 6 from J, leaving 17 bases between them. The CDR3 loop reads CASRFVGGRAGELFF. CDR3 DNA: TGTGCCAGTAGGTTCGTGGGAGGTCGGGCCGGGGAGCTGTTTTTT.

The genes are TRBV4-2 and TRBJ2-2; 7 bases agree with TRBD2. The CDR3 runs 17 residues. In germline, CDR1 is LGHNA, CDR2 YNFKEQ. Germline trimming cut 0 bases from V and 6 bases from J; bases unmatched to any gene: 10. CDR3 nucleotides: TGTGCCAGCAGCCAAGAAGGAACGGGAGGTCTCTCCGGGGAGCTGTTTTTT. The encoded protein is CASSQEGTGGLSGELFF.

This sequence joins TRBV5-4 and TRBJ2-5; no clear D gene. V shed 5 bases and J shed 9 bases, with 20 bases lying between them. This CDR3 is 14 amino acids long. Germline CDR1 and CDR2: SGHNT and YYREEE (reference sequence). The CDR3 is CASSHADGDESQYF. The CDR3, as DNA: TGTGCCAGCAGTCATGCAGATGGTGACGAGTCCCAGTACTTC. Drawing the rest from reference TRBV5-4 and TRBJ2-5, the complete variable domain is ETGVTQSPTHLIKTRGQQVTLRCSSQSGHNTVSWYQQALGQGPQFIFQYYREEENGRGNFPPRFSGLQFPNYSSELNVNALELDDSALYLCASSHADGDESQYFGPGTRLLVL.

As to this clonotype: At one boundary the junction diverges from the germline segment, which might be a read error. The genes are TRBV6-2 or TRBV6-3 and TRBJ2-5; unclear D gene. CDR1 MNHEY and CDR2 SVGEGT come from the germline V gene. The CDR3 covers 15 residues. The CDR3 bases are TGTGCCAGCAGCCCCCTGTTAGTGGGCGGAGAGACCCAATACTTC. This sequence encodes CASSPLLVGGETQYF.

Sample share makes this clonotype medium-sized. CDR3 nucleotide sequence: TGTGCCAGCACCCCTTATCTTAGCGGAGGCTACAATGAGCAGTTCTTC. Translation: CASTPYLSGGYNEQFF. The V gene is TRBV6-1, the J gene TRBJ2-1, with a tentative D call TRBD2 (6 bases). This CDR3 comprises 16 residues. Trimming removed 7 bases from V and 3 bases from J, with 19 bases in between. The germline gives CDR1 MNHNS, CDR2 SASEGT.

This clonotype was seen repeatedly, ten times or more. The V gene is TRBV12-3 or TRBV12-4, the J gene TRBJ2-6; 11 bases match TRBD1. The CDR3 totals 17 residues. Germline trimming cut 3 bases from V and 4 bases from J; bases unmatched to any gene: 5. The CDR3 protein is CASSFGQGAQGANVLTF. The CDR3 DNA reads TGTGCCAGCAGTTTCGGACAGGGGGCGCAGGGGGCCAACGTCCTGACTTTC.

A word on this clonotype: Compared with germline, one end of the junction differs, possibly owing to a read error. In DNA, the CDR3 is TGCGCCAGCAGCCCGAGGGGGGGAGTGATTTCCTACGATGAGCAGTTCTTC. Protein: CASSPRGGVISYDEQFF. V gene TRBV4-1 combines with J gene TRBJ2-1; a weak D match, TRBD2 (7 bases). CDR1 MGHRA and CDR2 YSYEKL come from the germline V gene. CDR3 length: 17 amino acids.

Details on this clonotype: This may be a read error, as it is one base from a much larger clone. This chain uses TRBV5-1 with TRBJ2-7, with D uncertain. The germline gives CDR1 SGHRS, CDR2 YFSETQ. The CDR3 consists of 16 residues. V lost 1 base and J lost 6, with 20 bases in between. CDR3: CASSLWLRGDESEQYF. In DNA, the CDR3 is TGCGCCAGCAGCTTGTGGTTGCGAGGAGACGAGAGCGAGCAGTACTTC.

This clonotype was seen at least ten times. This sequence joins TRBV4-1 and TRBJ2-1; 7 positions match TRBD1. The CDR3 is 16 amino acids. Germline CDR1 MGHRA, CDR2 YSYEKL. V lost 0 bases to trimming and J lost 4 bases; unmatched junction nucleotides: 6. CDR3 sequence (DNA): TGCGCCAGCAGCCAAGATTATGGACAGGAATACAATGAGCAGTTCTTC. This codes for CASSQDYGQEYNEQFF.